This TCR beta chain comes out of a study of blood T cell repertoires in COVID-19. V lost 7 bases to trimming and J lost 1 base; unmatched junction nucleotides: 4. This CDR3 contains 14 residues. The germline gives CDR1 SNHLY, CDR2 FYNNEI. The method was immunoSEQ multiplex PCR; TCRdb's version includes in-frame clones alone and lacks a portion of them. Here the sample spans just under 90,000 clones, nearly 90% being singletons. A single count supports this clone. The sequenced sample consisted of peripheral blood. This sequence was found in an elderly woman with acute or convalescent COVID-19. The V call is TRBV2, the J call TRBJ1-5; 7 nucleotides line up with TRBD1. The CDR3: CASKGAVSNQPQHF. CDR3 in DNA: TGTGCCAGCAAGGGGGCGGTGAGCAATCAGCCCCAGCATTTT.